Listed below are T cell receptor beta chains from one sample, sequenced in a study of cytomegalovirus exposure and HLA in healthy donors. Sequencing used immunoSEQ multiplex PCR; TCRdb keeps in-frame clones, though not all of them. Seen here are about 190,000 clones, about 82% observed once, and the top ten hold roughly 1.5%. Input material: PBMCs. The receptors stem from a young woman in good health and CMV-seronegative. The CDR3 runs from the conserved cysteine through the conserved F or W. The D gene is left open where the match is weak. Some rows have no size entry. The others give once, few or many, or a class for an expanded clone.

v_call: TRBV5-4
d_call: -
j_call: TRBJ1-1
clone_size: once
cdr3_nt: TGTGCCAGCAGCTTGGCGGTCCTTCCTGATGAAGCTTTCTTT
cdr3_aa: CASSLAVLPDEAFF

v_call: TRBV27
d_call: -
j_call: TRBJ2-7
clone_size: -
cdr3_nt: TGTGCCAGCAGTATCCAGGGACTCGGCTCCTACGAGCAGTACTTC
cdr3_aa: CASSIQGLGSYEQYF

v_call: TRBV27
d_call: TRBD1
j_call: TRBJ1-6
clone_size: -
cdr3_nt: TGTGCCAGCAGGCCGACAGGGGCCGTTTCTGCCCTCCACTTT
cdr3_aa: CASRPTGAVSALHF

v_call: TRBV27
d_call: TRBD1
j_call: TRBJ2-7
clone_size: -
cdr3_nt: TGTGCCAGCAGTCCGCAACAGGGGGCCTCTACCTACGAGCAGTACTTC
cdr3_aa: CASSPQQGASTYEQYF

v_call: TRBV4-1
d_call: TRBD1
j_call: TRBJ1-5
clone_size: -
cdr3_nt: TGCGCCAGCAGCCTTCTCGGGGGGACAGGGAAGGAGCCCCAGCATTTT
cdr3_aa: CASSLLGGTGKEPQHF

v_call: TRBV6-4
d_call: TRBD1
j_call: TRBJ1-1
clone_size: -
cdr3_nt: TGTGCCAGCAGTCCGCGGACAGGGGTCGTAGCTTTCTTT
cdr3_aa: CASSPRTGVVAFF

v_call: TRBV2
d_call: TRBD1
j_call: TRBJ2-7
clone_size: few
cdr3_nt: TGTGCCAGCAGGGACCGGACAGGGCACTACGAGCAGTACTTC
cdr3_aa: CASRDRTGHYEQYF

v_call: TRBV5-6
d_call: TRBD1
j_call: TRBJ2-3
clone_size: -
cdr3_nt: TGTGCCAGCAGCTACAGGCGGGGACAGGGGTCAGATACGCAGTATTTT
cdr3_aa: CASSYRRGQGSDTQYF

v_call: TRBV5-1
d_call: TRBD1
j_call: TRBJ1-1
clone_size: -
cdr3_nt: TGCGCCAGCAGCTTGTGGGGACGGACAGGGGGAGGAACTGAAGCTTTCTTT
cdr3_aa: CASSLWGRTGGGTEAFF

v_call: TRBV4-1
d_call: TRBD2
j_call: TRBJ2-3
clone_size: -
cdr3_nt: TGCGCCAGCAACCCTAGCGGGGATACGCAGTATTTT
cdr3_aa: CASNPSGDTQYF

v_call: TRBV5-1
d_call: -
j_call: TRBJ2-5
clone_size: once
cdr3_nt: TGCGCCAGCAGCTTGGATCGAGAGACCCAGTACTTC
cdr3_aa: CASSLDRETQYF